The rows below give T cell receptor beta chains drawn from one sample of a study of CD8+ T cells in alopecia areata. Clones were read by immunoSEQ multiplex PCR, and TCRdb kept only the in-frame ones, dropping some. Of 190,000 or so clones listed, 58% were seen once; the top ten hold roughly 5.8%. The source was CD4+ T cells sorted from blood, collected at week 24, from a patient treated with tofacitinib. These receptor sequences come from a human donor with alopecia areata. Both conserved end residues are part of each CDR3. Each record gives: J gene, V gene, D gene, clone size, CDR3 DNA, CDR3 protein. D genes are given only for firm matches. Clone size is given for some rows only: seen once, a few or many times, or a class if the clone is expanded.

J gene: TRBJ2-7; V gene: TRBV5-1; D gene: TRBD1; clone size: NA; CDR3 DNA: TGCGCCAGCAGCTTGACAGGGGCCTACGAGCAGTACTTC; CDR3 protein: CASSLTGAYEQYF
J gene: TRBJ2-3; V gene: TRBV29-1; D gene: TRBD2; clone size: NA; CDR3 DNA: TGCAGCGTTGAAGATCGGGCTAGCGGGGAGTATTTT; CDR3 protein: CSVEDRASGEYF
J gene: TRBJ2-5; V gene: TRBV7-9; D gene: NA; clone size: NA; CDR3 DNA: TGTGCCAGCCGAGCATTTGAGGCCCAGTACTTC; CDR3 protein: CASRAFEAQYF
J gene: TRBJ2-7; V gene: TRBV10-3; D gene: TRBD2; clone size: NA; CDR3 DNA: TGTGCCATCAGCCTAGCGGGGACAATCGACCCTTCCGAGCAGTACTTC; CDR3 protein: CAISLAGTIDPSEQYF
J gene: TRBJ1-1; V gene: TRBV6-5; D gene: NA; clone size: NA; CDR3 DNA: TGTGCCAGCAGTTGGATGGGAAAGCGCACTGAAGCTTTCTTT; CDR3 protein: CASSWMGKRTEAFF
J gene: TRBJ2-5; V gene: TRBV6-6; D gene: TRBD1; clone size: NA; CDR3 DNA: TGTGCCAGCACCAGGGACAGGGGAATGGAGACCCAGTACTTC; CDR3 protein: CASTRDRGMETQYF
J gene: TRBJ2-7; V gene: TRBV4-3; D gene: NA; clone size: few; CDR3 DNA: TGCGCCAGCAGCCGTTCCGGCGGATTGAGCTCCTACGAGCAGTACTTC; CDR3 protein: CASSRSGGLSSYEQYF
J gene: TRBJ2-4; V gene: TRBV4-2; D gene: TRBD2; clone size: NA; CDR3 DNA: TGTGCCAGCAGCCAGGACCCGCAAGGGGCTAGCGGGGGGGCCAAAAACATTCAGTACTTC; CDR3 protein: CASSQDPQGASGGAKNIQYF
J gene: TRBJ2-3; V gene: TRBV11-2; D gene: TRBD2; clone size: NA; CDR3 DNA: TGTGCCAGCAGCCCGGGGACTAGCGGGGAAGATACGCAGTATTTT; CDR3 protein: CASSPGTSGEDTQYF
J gene: TRBJ2-5; V gene: TRBV7-9; D gene: NA; clone size: NA; CDR3 DNA: TGTGCCAGCAGCTTAGGTCAAGAAGAGACCCAGTACTTC; CDR3 protein: CASSLGQEETQYF
J gene: TRBJ1-2; V gene: TRBV29-1; D gene: NA; clone size: few; CDR3 DNA: TGCAGCGTTGGGGCGGACTATGGCTACACCTTC; CDR3 protein: CSVGADYGYTF
J gene: TRBJ2-3; V gene: TRBV28; D gene: NA; clone size: few; CDR3 DNA: TGTGCCATCAGGAAAAGTACTTCAACGCAGTATTTT; CDR3 protein: CAIRKSTSTQYF
J gene: TRBJ1-2; V gene: TRBV6-5; D gene: NA; clone size: NA; CDR3 DNA: TGTGTAGGGGGGTATGGCTACACCTTC; CDR3 protein: CVGGYGYTF
J gene: TRBJ2-7; V gene: TRBV7-2; D gene: TRBD1; clone size: NA; CDR3 DNA: TGTGCCAGCAGCAGGGACAGGCCCTACGAGCAGTACTTC; CDR3 protein: CASSRDRPYEQYF
J gene: TRBJ1-1; V gene: TRBV30; D gene: TRBD1; clone size: NA; CDR3 DNA: TGTGCCTGGAGTGGAAGGACAGGGAATCGGATCTTT; CDR3 protein: CAWSGRTGNRIF
J gene: TRBJ2-7; V gene: TRBV23-1; D gene: NA; clone size: NA; CDR3 DNA: TGCGCCAGCAGTCAATACATATACGAGCAGTACTTC; CDR3 protein: CASSQYIYEQYF
J gene: TRBJ2-5; V gene: TRBV25-1; D gene: NA; clone size: NA; CDR3 DNA: TGTGCCAGCAGTGACCCCACTAGCTTCCAAGAGACCCAGTACTTC; CDR3 protein: CASSDPTSFQETQYF
J gene: TRBJ2-1; V gene: TRBV18; D gene: TRBD2; clone size: few; CDR3 DNA: TGTGCCAGCTCACCCGGACTAGTTGCGTCGTACAATGAGCAGTTCTTC; CDR3 protein: CASSPGLVASYNEQFF
J gene: TRBJ2-2; V gene: TRBV18; D gene: NA; clone size: few; CDR3 DNA: TGTGCCAGCTCACCCGTAAGGAGGAACACCGGGGAGCTGTTTTTT; CDR3 protein: CASSPVRRNTGELFF
J gene: TRBJ2-3; V gene: TRBV7-3; D gene: NA; clone size: NA; CDR3 DNA: TGTGCCAGCAGCCCGTCCGGGACCCTCACAGATACGCAGTATTTT; CDR3 protein: CASSPSGTLTDTQYF
J gene: TRBJ2-7; V gene: TRBV2; D gene: TRBD2; clone size: few; CDR3 DNA: TGTGCCAGCAGGATTAGCGGGGGAACCTACGAGCAGTACTTC; CDR3 protein: CASRISGGTYEQYF
J gene: TRBJ1-2; V gene: TRBV2; D gene: TRBD1; clone size: NA; CDR3 DNA: TGTGCCAGCAGCCGGGACAGCCCCATGGTTGGCTACACCTTC; CDR3 protein: CASSRDSPMVGYTF
J gene: TRBJ2-7; V gene: TRBV14; D gene: TRBD1; clone size: NA; CDR3 DNA: TGTGCCAGCAGCAACGACAGGGGTCCCTACGAGCAGTACTTC; CDR3 protein: CASSNDRGPYEQYF
J gene: TRBJ2-5; V gene: TRBV25-1; D gene: NA; clone size: NA; CDR3 DNA: TGTGCCTTGAAGTGGGGACAAGAGACCCAGTACTTC; CDR3 protein: CALKWGQETQYF
J gene: TRBJ1-2; V gene: TRBV10-3; D gene: NA; clone size: NA; CDR3 DNA: TGTGCCATCACAGGGAACTATGGCTACACCTTC; CDR3 protein: CAITGNYGYTF
J gene: TRBJ2-7; V gene: TRBV4-2; D gene: TRBD1; clone size: NA; CDR3 DNA: TGTGCCAGCAGCCAAGGCCCGGGACAGGGGGCGGATGAGCAGTACTTC; CDR3 protein: CASSQGPGQGADEQYF
J gene: TRBJ2-5; V gene: TRBV4-3; D gene: TRBD1; clone size: once; CDR3 DNA: TGCGCCAGCAGCCAAGGCCCGGGGGACAGGGGACGGGAGACCCAGTACTTC; CDR3 protein: CASSQGPGDRGRETQYF
J gene: TRBJ2-3; V gene: TRBV29-1; D gene: TRBD2; clone size: NA; CDR3 DNA: TGCAGCGTTGAACCTGGGGCGGGAGTAAGCACAGATACGCAGTATTTT; CDR3 protein: CSVEPGAGVSTDTQYF
J gene: TRBJ1-1; V gene: TRBV29-1; D gene: NA; clone size: few; CDR3 DNA: TGCAGCGTCCGTGGAGGGGACGGGGGCATGAACACTGAAGCTTTCTTT; CDR3 protein: CSVRGGDGGMNTEAFF
J gene: TRBJ2-5; V gene: TRBV6-1; D gene: NA; clone size: NA; CDR3 DNA: TGTGCCAGCACCGGAGGGCAGTACCAAGAGACCCAGTACTTC; CDR3 protein: CASTGGQYQETQYF
J gene: TRBJ2-5; V gene: TRBV7-2; D gene: NA; clone size: few; CDR3 DNA: TGTGCCAGCAGCTTATGGACAGAAGAGACCCAGTACTTC; CDR3 protein: CASSLWTEETQYF
J gene: TRBJ1-1; V gene: TRBV10-3; D gene: TRBD1; clone size: NA; CDR3 DNA: TGTGCCATCAGTCGGGACAGGGAGGGCACTGAAGCTTTCTTT; CDR3 protein: CAISRDREGTEAFF
J gene: TRBJ1-5; V gene: TRBV18; D gene: NA; clone size: NA; CDR3 DNA: TGTGCCAGCTCACCCAGTGATAGCAATCAGCCCCAGCATTTT; CDR3 protein: CASSPSDSNQPQHF
J gene: TRBJ1-5; V gene: TRBV11-2; D gene: NA; clone size: NA; CDR3 DNA: TGTGCCAGCAGCTCCGATCCAGGGAATCAGCCCCAGCATTTT; CDR3 protein: CASSSDPGNQPQHF
J gene: TRBJ1-1; V gene: TRBV5-1; D gene: TRBD1; clone size: few; CDR3 DNA: TGCGCCAGCAGCTTAGAACCTACAGGGGCTGTCTCTGAAGCTTTCTTT; CDR3 protein: CASSLEPTGAVSEAFF
J gene: TRBJ1-1; V gene: TRBV29-1; D gene: NA; clone size: NA; CDR3 DNA: TGCAGCGTTTTCAGGGACCCCGTAGAAGCTTTCTTT; CDR3 protein: CSVFRDPVEAFF
J gene: TRBJ2-5; V gene: TRBV6-5; D gene: NA; clone size: NA; CDR3 DNA: TGTGCCAGCAGTCTAAGCCAGGACTGGCAGGAGACCCAGTACTTC; CDR3 protein: CASSLSQDWQETQYF
J gene: TRBJ2-7; V gene: TRBV4-1; D gene: NA; clone size: NA; CDR3 DNA: TGCGCCAGCAGCCAAGATGATCGGGGTCTTAGAGAGCAGTACTTC; CDR3 protein: CASSQDDRGLREQYF
J gene: TRBJ1-2; V gene: TRBV5-6; D gene: NA; clone size: NA; CDR3 DNA: TGTGCCAGCAGCTTGGCGGGGGTAGTATACTATGGCTACACCTTC; CDR3 protein: CASSLAGVVYYGYTF
J gene: TRBJ2-1; V gene: TRBV5-1; D gene: TRBD1; clone size: NA; CDR3 DNA: TGCGCCAGCAGCGCCACGGACAGGGCCAATGAGCAGTTCTTC; CDR3 protein: CASSATDRANEQFF
J gene: TRBJ2-7; V gene: TRBV5-6; D gene: NA; clone size: NA; CDR3 DNA: TGTGCCAGCAGCTTGGGCGTCTACGAGCAGTACTTC; CDR3 protein: CASSLGVYEQYF
J gene: TRBJ2-7; V gene: TRBV4-1; D gene: NA; clone size: NA; CDR3 DNA: TGCGCCAGCAGCCAAGATTTGGGGACACCTGCCTACGAGCAGTACTTC; CDR3 protein: CASSQDLGTPAYEQYF
J gene: TRBJ2-7; V gene: TRBV7-2; D gene: NA; clone size: few; CDR3 DNA: TGTGCCAGCACCCCCCTAAGGAGCTCCTACGAGCAGTACTTC; CDR3 protein: CASTPLRSSYEQYF
J gene: TRBJ1-5; V gene: TRBV12-5; D gene: NA; clone size: NA; CDR3 DNA: TGTGCTAGTGGTCCCGGAGGCAATCAGCCCCAGCATTTT; CDR3 protein: CASGPGGNQPQHF
J gene: TRBJ1-5; V gene: TRBV7-2; D gene: NA; clone size: NA; CDR3 DNA: TGTGCCAGCAGCTTAAGGGTTAATAATCAGCCCCAGCATTTT; CDR3 protein: CASSLRVNNQPQHF
J gene: TRBJ2-3; V gene: TRBV9; D gene: NA; clone size: few; CDR3 DNA: TGTGCCAGCAGCGTATTTAGCGGAAGCACAGATACGCAGTATTTT; CDR3 protein: CASSVFSGSTDTQYF
J gene: TRBJ2-7; V gene: TRBV7-3; D gene: NA; clone size: few; CDR3 DNA: TGTGCCAGCAGCCCCCAAAACTCCTACGAGCAGTACTTC; CDR3 protein: CASSPQNSYEQYF
J gene: TRBJ2-4; V gene: TRBV12-5; D gene: NA; clone size: NA; CDR3 DNA: TGTGCTAGTGGTTTGGTACGCTTCCTTCTAGCCAAAAACATTCAGTACTTC; CDR3 protein: CASGLVRFLLAKNIQYF
J gene: TRBJ2-2; V gene: TRBV29-1; D gene: NA; clone size: NA; CDR3 DNA: TGCAGCGTTGCGAACAGGGTTTCCGGGGAGCTGTTTTTT; CDR3 protein: CSVANRVSGELFF
J gene: TRBJ2-7; V gene: TRBV6-1; D gene: NA; clone size: few; CDR3 DNA: TGTGCCAGCAGTGAATCGTCATACTACGAGCAGTACTTC; CDR3 protein: CASSESSYYEQYF
J gene: TRBJ2-7; V gene: TRBV28; D gene: TRBD1; clone size: NA; CDR3 DNA: TGTGCCAGCAGGCCCCCGGGACAGGGTTCCTACGAGCAGTACTTC; CDR3 protein: CASRPPGQGSYEQYF
J gene: TRBJ2-5; V gene: TRBV7-9; D gene: NA; clone size: NA; CDR3 DNA: TGTGCCAGCAGCCCTATAGCGTGGGAAGAGACCCAGTACTTC; CDR3 protein: CASSPIAWEETQYF
J gene: TRBJ2-3; V gene: TRBV4-1; D gene: NA; clone size: NA; CDR3 DNA: TGCGCCAGCAGCCAGTTGCTTGGAGATACGCAGTATTTT; CDR3 protein: CASSQLLGDTQYF
J gene: TRBJ2-5; V gene: TRBV5-4; D gene: NA; clone size: NA; CDR3 DNA: TGTGCCAGCAGCCCCGGGGGTTCGGAGACCCAGTACTTC; CDR3 protein: CASSPGGSETQYF
J gene: TRBJ2-7; V gene: TRBV5-1; D gene: TRBD1; clone size: few; CDR3 DNA: TGCGCCAGCAGCCCCGGGACAGGGATCGACGAGCAGTACTTC; CDR3 protein: CASSPGTGIDEQYF